The T cell receptor beta chain described here comes from a study of neurological immune-mediated disorders. The CDR3 covers 12 residues. Deletions cut 4 bases from V and 4 bases from J, with 6 bases between. This clonotype was seen ten or more times. TCRdb itself ran the 5' RACE reads through MiXCR, one entry per CDR3 protein. The sample records tens of thousands of distinct CDR3 sequences, about 15% being singletons. The sequenced sample consisted of PBMCs. This receptor was obtained from a woman aged 40 to 50 in good health. This chain joins TRBV12-3 or TRBV12-4 and TRBJ2-3, with D unclear. The CDR3 here is CASSYGADTQYF. The CDR3 DNA reads TGTGCCAGCAGTTATGGGGCAGATACGCAGTATTTT.